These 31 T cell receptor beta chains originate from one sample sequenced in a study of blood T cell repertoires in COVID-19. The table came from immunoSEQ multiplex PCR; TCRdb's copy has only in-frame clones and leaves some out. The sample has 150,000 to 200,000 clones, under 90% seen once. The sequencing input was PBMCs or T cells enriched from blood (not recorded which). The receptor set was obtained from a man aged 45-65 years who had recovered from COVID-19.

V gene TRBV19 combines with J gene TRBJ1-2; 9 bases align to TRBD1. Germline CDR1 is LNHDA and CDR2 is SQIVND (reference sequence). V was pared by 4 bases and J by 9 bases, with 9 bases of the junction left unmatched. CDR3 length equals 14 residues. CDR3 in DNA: TGTGCCAGTAGTACTAACCTCGGACAGGGGCGCTACACCTTC. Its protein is CASSTNLGQGRYTF.

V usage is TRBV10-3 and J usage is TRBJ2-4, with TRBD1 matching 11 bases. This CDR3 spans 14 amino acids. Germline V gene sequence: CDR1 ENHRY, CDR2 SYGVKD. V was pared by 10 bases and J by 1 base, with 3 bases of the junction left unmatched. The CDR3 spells CATRTGGAKNIQYF. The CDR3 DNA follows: TGTGCCACGCGGACAGGGGGCGCCAAAAACATTCAGTACTTC.

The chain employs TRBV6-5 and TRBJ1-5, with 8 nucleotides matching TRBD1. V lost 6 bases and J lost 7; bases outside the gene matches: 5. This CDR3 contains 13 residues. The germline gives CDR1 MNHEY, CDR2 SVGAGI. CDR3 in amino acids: CASSRTGLQPQHF. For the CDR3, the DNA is TGTGCCAGCAGCCGGACAGGGTTACAGCCCCAGCATTTT.

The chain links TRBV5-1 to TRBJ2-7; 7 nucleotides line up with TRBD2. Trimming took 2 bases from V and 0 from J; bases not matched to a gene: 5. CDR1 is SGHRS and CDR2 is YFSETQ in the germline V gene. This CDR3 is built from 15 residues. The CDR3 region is CASSLRAGTSYEQYF. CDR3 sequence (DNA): TGCGCCAGCAGCTTACGAGCGGGAACCTCCTACGAGCAGTACTTC.

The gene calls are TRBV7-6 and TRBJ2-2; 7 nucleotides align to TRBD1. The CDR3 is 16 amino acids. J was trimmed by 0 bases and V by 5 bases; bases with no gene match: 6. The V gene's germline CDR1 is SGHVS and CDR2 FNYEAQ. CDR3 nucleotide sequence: TGTGCCAGCAGCCCCTGGACAGGCTCGAACACCGGGGAGCTGTTTTTT. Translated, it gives CASSPWTGSNTGELFF.

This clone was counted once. This chain's CDR3 is CASSKAGTGPTEAFF. As DNA, the CDR3 is TGTGCCAGCAGCAAAGCCGGGACAGGACCAACCGAAGCTTTCTTT. The chain links TRBV21-1 to TRBJ1-1; no check of the table's D call, TRBD1, against the DNA was made. TRBV21-1 is flagged as a pseudogene. The CDR3 extends over 15 amino acids.

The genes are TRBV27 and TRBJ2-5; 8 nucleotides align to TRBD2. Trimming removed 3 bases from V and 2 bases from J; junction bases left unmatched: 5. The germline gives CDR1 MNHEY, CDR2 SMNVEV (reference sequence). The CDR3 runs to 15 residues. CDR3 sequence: CASSFAGTSQETQYF. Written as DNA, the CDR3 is TGTGCCAGCAGTTTCGCCGGGACTAGTCAAGAGACCCAGTACTTC.

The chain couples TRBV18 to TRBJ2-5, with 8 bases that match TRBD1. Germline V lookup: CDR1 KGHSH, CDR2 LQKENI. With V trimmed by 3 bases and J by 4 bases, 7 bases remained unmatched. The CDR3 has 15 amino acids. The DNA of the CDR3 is TGTGCCAGCTCACCGACAGGGGTAGGGTCAGAGACCCAGTACTTC. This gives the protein CASSPTGVGSETQYF.

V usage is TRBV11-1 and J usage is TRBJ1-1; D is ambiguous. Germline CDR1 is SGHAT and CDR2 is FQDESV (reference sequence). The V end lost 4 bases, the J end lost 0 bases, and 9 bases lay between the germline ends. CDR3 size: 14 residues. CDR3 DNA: TGTGCCAGCAGCTCGCAGTCCGTGAACACTGAAGCTTTCTTT. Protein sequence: CASSSQSVNTEAFF.

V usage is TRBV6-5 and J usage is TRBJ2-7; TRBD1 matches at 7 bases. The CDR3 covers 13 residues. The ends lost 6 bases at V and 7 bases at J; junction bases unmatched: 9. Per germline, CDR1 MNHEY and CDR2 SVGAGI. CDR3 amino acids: CASRQGSSLEQYF. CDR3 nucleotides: TGTGCCAGCAGACAGGGGTCGTCCTTGGAGCAGTACTTC.

The CDR3 DNA sequence: TGTGCCAGCAGCTTGCAGCTAGCGGGGACCCAGTACTTC. Protein: CASSLQLAGTQYF. The chain joins TRBV5-5 to TRBJ2-5; 8 bases are shared with TRBD2. J was trimmed by 7 bases and V by 1 base; bases with no gene match: 3. Germline CDR1 SGHKS, CDR2 YYEKEE (reference sequence). The CDR3 covers 13 residues.

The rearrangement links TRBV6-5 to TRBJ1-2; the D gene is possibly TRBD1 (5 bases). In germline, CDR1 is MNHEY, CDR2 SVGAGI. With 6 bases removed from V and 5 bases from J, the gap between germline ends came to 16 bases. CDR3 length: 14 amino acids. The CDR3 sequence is CASSSGIGGYGYTF. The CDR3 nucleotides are TGTGCCAGCAGCTCCGGTATTGGGGGGTATGGCTACACCTTC.

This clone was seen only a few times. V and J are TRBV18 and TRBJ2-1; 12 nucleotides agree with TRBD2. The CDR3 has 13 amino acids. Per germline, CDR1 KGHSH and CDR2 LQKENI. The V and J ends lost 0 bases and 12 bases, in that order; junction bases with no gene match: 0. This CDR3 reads CASSPPTSGGQFF. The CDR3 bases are TGTGCCAGCTCACCACCGACTAGCGGGGGGCAGTTCTTC.

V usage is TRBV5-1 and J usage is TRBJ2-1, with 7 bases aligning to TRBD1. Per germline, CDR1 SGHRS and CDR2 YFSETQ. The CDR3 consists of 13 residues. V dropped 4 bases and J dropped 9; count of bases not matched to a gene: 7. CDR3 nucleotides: TGCGCCAGCAGCCCAGACAGGGCTCGTGAGCAGTTCTTC. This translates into CASSPDRAREQFF.

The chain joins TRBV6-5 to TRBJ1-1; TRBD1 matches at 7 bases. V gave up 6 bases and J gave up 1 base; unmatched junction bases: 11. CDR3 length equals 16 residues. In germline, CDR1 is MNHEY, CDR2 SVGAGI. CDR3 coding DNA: TGTGCCAGCAGGTACAGGGGATTCAAAGGGAACACTGAAGCTTTCTTT. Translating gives CASRYRGFKGNTEAFF.

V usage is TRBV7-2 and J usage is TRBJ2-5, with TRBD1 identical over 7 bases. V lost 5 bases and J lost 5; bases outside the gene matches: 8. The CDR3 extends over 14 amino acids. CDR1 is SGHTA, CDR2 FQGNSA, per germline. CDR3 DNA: TGTGCCAGCAGCCTGGCCCCCAGGGGGGAGACCCAGTACTTC. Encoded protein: CASSLAPRGETQYF.

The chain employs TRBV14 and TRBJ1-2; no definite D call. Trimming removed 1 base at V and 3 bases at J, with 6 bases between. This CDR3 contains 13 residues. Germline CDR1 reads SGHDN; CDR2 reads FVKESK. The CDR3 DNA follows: TGTGCCAGCAGCCAAGGCAGGCACTATGGCTACACCTTC. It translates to CASSQGRHYGYTF.

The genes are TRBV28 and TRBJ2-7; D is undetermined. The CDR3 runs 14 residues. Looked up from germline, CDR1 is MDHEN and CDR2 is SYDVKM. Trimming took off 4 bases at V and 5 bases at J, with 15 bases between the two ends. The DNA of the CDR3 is TGTGCCAGCAGTTCCCGGGTGGTCCCCCACGAGCAGTACTTC. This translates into CASSSRVVPHEQYF.

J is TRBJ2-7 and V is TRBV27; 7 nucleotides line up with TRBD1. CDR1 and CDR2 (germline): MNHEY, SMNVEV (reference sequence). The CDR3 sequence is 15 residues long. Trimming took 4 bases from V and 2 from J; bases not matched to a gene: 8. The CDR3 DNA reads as TGTGCCAGCAGTTCCTTACAGGGGTCCACCTACGAGCAGTACTTC. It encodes CASSSLQGSTYEQYF.

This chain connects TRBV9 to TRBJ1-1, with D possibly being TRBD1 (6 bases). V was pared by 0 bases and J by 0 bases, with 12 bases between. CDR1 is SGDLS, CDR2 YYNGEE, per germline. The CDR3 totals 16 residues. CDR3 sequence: CASSVGAGVVNTEAFF. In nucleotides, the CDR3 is TGTGCCAGCAGCGTAGGCGCAGGGGTGGTGAACACTGAAGCTTTCTTT.

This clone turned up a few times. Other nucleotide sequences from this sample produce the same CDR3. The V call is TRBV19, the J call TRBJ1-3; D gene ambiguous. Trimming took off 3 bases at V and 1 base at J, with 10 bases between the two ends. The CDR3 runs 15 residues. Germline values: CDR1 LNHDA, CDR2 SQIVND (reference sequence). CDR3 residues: CASSMRTVSGNTIYF. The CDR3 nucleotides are TGTGCCAGTAGTATGAGAACGGTATCTGGAAACACCATATATTTT. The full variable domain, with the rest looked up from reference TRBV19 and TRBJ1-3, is DGGITQSPKYLFRKEGQNVTLSCEQNLNHDAMYWYRQDPGQGLRLIYYSQIVNDFQKGDIAEGYSVSREKKESFPLTVTSAQKNPTAFYLCASSMRTVSGNTIYFGEGSWLTVV.

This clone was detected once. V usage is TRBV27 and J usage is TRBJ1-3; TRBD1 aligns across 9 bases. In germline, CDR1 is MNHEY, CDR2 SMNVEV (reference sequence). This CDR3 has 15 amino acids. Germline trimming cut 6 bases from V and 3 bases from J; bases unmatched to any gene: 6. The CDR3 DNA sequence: TGTGCCAGCAGCAAGGACAGGGGCCTTGGAAACACCATATATTTT. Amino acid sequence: CASSKDRGLGNTIYF.

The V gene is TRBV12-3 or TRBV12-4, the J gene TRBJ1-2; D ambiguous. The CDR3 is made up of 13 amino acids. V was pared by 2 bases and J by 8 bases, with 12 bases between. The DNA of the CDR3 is TGTGCCAGCAGTTTAAGCGGGTTCCAGGGCTACACCTTC. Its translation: CASSLSGFQGYTF.

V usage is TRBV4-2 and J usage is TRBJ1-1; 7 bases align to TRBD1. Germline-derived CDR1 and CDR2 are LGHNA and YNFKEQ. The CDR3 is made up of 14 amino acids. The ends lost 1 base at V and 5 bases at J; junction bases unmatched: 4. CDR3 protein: CASSQVQGGTEAFF. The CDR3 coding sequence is TGTGCCAGCAGCCAAGTTCAGGGGGGAACTGAAGCTTTCTTT.

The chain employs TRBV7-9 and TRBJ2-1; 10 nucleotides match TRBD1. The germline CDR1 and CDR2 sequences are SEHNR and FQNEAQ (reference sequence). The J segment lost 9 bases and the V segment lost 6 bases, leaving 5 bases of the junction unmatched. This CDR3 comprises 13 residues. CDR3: CASSNRDRGEQFF. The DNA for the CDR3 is TGTGCCAGCAGTAACCGGGACAGGGGTGAGCAGTTCTTC.

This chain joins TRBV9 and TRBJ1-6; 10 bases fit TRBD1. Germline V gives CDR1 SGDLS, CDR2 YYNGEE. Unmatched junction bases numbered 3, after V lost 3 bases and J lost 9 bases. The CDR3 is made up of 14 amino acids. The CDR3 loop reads CASSGGQGFSPLHF. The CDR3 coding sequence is TGTGCCAGCAGCGGGGGACAGGGGTTTTCACCCCTCCACTTT.

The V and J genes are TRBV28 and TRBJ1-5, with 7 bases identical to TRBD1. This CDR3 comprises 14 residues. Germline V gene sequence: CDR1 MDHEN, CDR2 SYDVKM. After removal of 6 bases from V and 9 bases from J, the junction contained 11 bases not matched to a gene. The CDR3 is CASSPTTGLRPQHF. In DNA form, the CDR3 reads TGTGCCAGCAGCCCTACGACAGGGTTACGGCCCCAGCATTTT.

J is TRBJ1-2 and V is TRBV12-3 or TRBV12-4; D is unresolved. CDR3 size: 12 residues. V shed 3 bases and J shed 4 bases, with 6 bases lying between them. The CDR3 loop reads CASSFQLYGYTF. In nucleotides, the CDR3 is TGTGCCAGCAGTTTTCAACTCTATGGCTACACCTTC.

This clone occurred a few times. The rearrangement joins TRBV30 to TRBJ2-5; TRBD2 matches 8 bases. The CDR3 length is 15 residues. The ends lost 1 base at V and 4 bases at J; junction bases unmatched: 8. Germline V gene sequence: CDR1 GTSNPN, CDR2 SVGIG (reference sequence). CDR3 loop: CAWSARGGRRETQYF. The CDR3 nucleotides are TGTGCCTGGAGTGCCCGGGGGGGGAGGAGAGAGACCCAGTACTTC.

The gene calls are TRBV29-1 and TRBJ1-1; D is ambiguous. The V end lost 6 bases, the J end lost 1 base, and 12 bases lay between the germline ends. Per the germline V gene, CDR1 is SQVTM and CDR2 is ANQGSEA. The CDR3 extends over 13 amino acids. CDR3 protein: CSVVEGQNTEAFF. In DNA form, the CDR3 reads TGCAGCGTCGTAGAGGGTCAGAACACTGAAGCTTTCTTT.

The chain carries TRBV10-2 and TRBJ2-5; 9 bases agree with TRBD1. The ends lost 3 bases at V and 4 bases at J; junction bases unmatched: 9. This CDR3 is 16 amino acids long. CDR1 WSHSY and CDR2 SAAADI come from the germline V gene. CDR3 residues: CASSESRGQGRETQYF. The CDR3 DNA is TGCGCCAGCAGTGAATCTAGGGGACAGGGTCGAGAGACCCAGTACTTC.